These 2 T cell receptor beta chains were all obtained from the same sample, sequenced in a study of Graves' ophthalmopathy and Graves' hyperthyroidism. From RNA, the CDR3 regions of TCR beta chains were amplified and sequenced. HTBI-primed first-round RT-PCR preceded second-round multiplex PCR. TCRdb processed the multiplex PCR reads anew with MiXCR; each CDR3 protein has one entry. The sample lists 740,000 or so distinct CDR3 sequences, roughly 40% occurring once. The specimen sequenced was peripheral blood. These receptors all stem from an adult man with Graves' ophthalmopathy.

This clonotype was found many times. This chain uses TRBV20-1 with TRBJ1-5, with D tentatively TRBD1 (6 bases). The CDR3 has 14 residues. Germline CDR1 and CDR2: DFQATT and SNEGSKA (reference sequence). Trimming cost V 3 bases and J 6 bases, with 15 bases left between them. The CDR3 DNA reads as TGCAGTGCTAGTTCGTACCTCAGGGGTCAGCCCCAGCATTTT. This gives the protein CSASSYLRGQPQHF.

V is TRBV5-1 and J is TRBJ2-5, with 13 positions matching TRBD2. Germline V lookup: CDR1 SGHRS, CDR2 YFSETQ. The J segment lost 5 bases and the V segment lost 3 bases, leaving 1 base of the junction unmatched. The CDR3 has 14 residues. The CDR3, as DNA: TGCGCCAGCAGCTGGACTAGCGGGAGTGAGACCCAGTACTTC. Translation gives CASSWTSGSETQYF. Full variable domain (missing parts from reference TRBV5-1 and TRBJ2-5): KAGVTQTPRYLIKTRGQQVTLSCSPISGHRSVSWYQQTPGQGLQFLFEYFSETQRNKGNFPGRFSGRQFSNSRSEMNVSTLELGDSALYLCASSWTSGSETQYFGPGTRLLVL.